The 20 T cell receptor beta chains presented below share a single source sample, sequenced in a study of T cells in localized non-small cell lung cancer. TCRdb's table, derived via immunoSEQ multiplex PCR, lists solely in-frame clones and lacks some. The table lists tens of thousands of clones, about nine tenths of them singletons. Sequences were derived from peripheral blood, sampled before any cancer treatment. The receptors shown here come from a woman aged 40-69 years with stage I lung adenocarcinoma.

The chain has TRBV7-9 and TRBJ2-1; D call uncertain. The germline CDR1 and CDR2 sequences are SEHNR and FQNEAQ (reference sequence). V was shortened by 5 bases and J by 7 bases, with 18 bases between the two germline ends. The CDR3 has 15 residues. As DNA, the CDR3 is TGTGCCAGCAGCGCGAAAATTCGGGTGGGGAATGAGCAGTTCTTC. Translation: CASSAKIRVGNEQFF.

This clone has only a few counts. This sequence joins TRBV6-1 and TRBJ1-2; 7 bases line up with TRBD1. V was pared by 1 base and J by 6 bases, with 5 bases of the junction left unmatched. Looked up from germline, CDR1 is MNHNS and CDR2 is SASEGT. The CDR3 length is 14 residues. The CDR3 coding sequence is TGTGCCAGCAGTGAAGGTACGGGACAGCATGGCTACACCTTC. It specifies CASSEGTGQHGYTF.

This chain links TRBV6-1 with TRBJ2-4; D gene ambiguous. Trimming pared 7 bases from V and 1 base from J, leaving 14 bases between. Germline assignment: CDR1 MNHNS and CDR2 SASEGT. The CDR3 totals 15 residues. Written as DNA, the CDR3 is TGTGCCAGCAATCTGGGTGGGGTTGCCAAAAACATTCAGTACTTC. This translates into CASNLGGVAKNIQYF.

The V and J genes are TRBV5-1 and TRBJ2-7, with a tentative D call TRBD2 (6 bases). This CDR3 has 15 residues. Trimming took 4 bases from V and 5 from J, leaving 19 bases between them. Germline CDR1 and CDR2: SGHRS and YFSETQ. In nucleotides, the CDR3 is TGCGCCAGCAGCCTTTGGGGCCCCGGGGGACACGAGCAGTACTTC. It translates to CASSLWGPGGHEQYF.

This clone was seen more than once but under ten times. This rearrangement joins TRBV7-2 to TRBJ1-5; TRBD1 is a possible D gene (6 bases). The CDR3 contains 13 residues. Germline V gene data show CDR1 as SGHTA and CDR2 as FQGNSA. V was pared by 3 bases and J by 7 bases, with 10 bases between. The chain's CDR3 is CASSFGGAQPQHF. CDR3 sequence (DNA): TGTGCCAGCAGCTTCGGGGGCGCGCAGCCCCAGCATTTT.

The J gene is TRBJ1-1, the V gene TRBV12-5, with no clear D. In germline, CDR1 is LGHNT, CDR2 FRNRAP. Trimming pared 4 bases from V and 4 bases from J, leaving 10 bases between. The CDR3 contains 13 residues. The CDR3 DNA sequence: TGTGCTAGTGGTTCAACCCTCTCCACTGAAGCTTTCTTT. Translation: CASGSTLSTEAFF.

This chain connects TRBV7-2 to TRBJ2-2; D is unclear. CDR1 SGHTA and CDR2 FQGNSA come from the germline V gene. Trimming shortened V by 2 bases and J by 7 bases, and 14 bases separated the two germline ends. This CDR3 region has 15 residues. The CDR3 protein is CASSLQVRADGELFF. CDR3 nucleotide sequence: TGTGCCAGCAGCTTACAGGTTCGGGCGGACGGGGAGCTGTTTTTT.

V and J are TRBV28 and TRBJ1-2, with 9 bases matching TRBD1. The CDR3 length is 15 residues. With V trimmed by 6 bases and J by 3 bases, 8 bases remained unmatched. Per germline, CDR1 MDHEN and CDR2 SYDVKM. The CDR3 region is CASSKRTGVDYGYTF. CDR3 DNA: TGTGCCAGCAGCAAAAGGACAGGGGTGGACTATGGCTACACCTTC.

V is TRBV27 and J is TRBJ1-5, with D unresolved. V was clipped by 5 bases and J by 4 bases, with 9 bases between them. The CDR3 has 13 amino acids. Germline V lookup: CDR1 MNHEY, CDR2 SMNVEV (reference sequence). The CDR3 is CASSPRMNQPQHF. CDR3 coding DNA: TGTGCCAGCAGTCCCCGAATGAATCAGCCCCAGCATTTT.

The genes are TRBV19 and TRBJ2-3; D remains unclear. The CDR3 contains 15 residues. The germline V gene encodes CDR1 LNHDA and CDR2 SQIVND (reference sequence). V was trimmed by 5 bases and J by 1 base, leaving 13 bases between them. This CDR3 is CASSPELSGTDTQYF. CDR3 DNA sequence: TGTGCCAGTAGTCCGGAACTGAGTGGCACAGATACGCAGTATTTT.

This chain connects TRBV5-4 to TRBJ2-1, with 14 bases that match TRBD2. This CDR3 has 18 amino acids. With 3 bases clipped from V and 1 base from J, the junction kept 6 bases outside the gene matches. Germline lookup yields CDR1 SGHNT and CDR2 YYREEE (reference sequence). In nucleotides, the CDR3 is TGTGCCAGCAGCTCTTGGACTAGCGGGAGGCAATCCTACAATGAGCAGTTCTTC. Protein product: CASSSWTSGRQSYNEQFF.

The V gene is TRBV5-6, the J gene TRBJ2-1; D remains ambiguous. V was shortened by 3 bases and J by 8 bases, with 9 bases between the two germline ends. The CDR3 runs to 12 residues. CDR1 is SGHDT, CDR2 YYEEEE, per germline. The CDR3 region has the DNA TGTGCCAGCAGCTCGCCTTCAGATGAGCAGTTCTTC. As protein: CASSSPSDEQFF.

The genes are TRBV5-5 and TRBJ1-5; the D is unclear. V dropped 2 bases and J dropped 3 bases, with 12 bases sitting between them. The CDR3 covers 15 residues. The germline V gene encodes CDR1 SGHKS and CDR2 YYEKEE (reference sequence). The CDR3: CASSFGEFYNQPQHF. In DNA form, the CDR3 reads TGTGCCAGCAGCTTCGGGGAGTTCTACAATCAGCCCCAGCATTTT.

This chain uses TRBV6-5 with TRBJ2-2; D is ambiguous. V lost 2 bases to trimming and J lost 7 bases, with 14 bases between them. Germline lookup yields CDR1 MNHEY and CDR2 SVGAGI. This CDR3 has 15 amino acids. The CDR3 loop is CASSYGYFFDGELFF. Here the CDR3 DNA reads TGTGCCAGCAGTTACGGCTATTTCTTTGACGGGGAGCTGTTTTTT.

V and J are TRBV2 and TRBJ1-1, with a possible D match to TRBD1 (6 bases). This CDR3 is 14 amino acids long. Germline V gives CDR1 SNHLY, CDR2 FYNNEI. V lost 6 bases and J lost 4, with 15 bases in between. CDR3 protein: CASRRGTGATEAFF. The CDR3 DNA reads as TGTGCCAGCAGGAGGGGAACGGGGGCCACTGAAGCTTTCTTT.

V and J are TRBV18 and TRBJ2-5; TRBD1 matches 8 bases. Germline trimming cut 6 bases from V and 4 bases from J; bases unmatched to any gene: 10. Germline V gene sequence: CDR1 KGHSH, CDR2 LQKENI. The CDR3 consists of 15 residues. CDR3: CASSPGQGTGETQYF. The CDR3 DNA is TGTGCCAGCTCCCCCGGACAGGGTACAGGAGAGACCCAGTACTTC.

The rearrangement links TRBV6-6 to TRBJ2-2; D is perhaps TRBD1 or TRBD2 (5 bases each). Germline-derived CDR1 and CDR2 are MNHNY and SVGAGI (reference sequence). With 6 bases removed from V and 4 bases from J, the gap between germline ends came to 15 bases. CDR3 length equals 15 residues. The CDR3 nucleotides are TGTGCCAGCAGCCCGTGGGGGTATGGCACCGGGGAGCTGTTTTTT. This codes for CASSPWGYGTGELFF.

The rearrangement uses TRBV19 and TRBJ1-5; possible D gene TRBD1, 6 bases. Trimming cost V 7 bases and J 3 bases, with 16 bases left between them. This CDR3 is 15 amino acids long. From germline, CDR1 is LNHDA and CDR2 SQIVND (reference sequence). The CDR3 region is CASTSGTRFNQPQHF. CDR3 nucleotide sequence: TGTGCCAGTACCTCCGGGACACGATTCAATCAGCCCCAGCATTTT.

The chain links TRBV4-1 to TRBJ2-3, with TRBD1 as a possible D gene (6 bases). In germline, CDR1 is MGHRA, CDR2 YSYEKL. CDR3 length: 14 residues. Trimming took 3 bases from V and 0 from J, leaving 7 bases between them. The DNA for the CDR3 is TGCGCCAGCAGCCAGGGACACAGCACAGATACGCAGTATTTT. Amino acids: CASSQGHSTDTQYF.

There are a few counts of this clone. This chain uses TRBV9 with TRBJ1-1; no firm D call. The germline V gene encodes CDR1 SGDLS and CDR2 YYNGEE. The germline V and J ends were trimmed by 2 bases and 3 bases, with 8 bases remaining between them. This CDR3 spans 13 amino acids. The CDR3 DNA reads TGTGCCAGCAGCGTCGGTCTGGACACTGAAGCTTTCTTT. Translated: CASSVGLDTEAFF. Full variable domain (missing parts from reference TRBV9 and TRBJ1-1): DSGVTQTPKHLITATGQRVTLRCSPRSGDLSVYWYQQSLDQGLQFLIQYYNGEERAKGNILERFSAQQFPDLHSELNLSSLELGDSALYFCASSVGLDTEAFFGQGTRLTVV.